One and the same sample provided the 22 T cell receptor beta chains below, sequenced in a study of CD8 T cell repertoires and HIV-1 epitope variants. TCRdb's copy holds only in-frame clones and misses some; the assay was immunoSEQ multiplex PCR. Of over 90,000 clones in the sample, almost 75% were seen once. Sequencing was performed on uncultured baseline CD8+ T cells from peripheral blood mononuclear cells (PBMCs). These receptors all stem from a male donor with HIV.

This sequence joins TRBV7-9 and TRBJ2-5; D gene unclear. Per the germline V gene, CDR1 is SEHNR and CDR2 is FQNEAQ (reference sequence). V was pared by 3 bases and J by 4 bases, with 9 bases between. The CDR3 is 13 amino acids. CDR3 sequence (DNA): TGTGCCAGCAGCTTGAAAGACCGAGAGACCCAGTACTTC. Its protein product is CASSLKDRETQYF.

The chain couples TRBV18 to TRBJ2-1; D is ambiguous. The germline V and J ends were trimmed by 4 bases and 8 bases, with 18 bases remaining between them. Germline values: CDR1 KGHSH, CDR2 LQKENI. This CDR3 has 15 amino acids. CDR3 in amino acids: CASSLRLDGADEQFF. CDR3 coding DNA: TGTGCCAGCTCACTTCGCCTGGATGGTGCTGATGAGCAGTTCTTC.

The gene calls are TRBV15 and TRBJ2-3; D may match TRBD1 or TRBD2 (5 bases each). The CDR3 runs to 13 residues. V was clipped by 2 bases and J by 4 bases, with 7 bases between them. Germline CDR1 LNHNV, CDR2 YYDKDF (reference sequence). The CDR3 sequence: CATSRQGADTQYF. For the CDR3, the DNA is TGTGCCACCAGCAGACAGGGAGCAGATACGCAGTATTTT.

The DNA for the CDR3 is TGTGCCAGCAGCCCAGGTAGAGCGGGAGAGACCGGGGAGCTGTTTTTT. It codes for CASSPGRAGETGELFF. The chain combines TRBV5-6 with TRBJ2-2; 8 nucleotides agree with TRBD2. V gave up 4 bases and J gave up 5 bases; unmatched junction bases: 10. This CDR3 has 16 amino acids. CDR1 SGHDT and CDR2 YYEEEE come from the germline V gene. The full variable domain, rest sourced from reference TRBV5-6 and TRBJ2-2, is DAGVTQSPTHLIKTRGQQVTLRCSPKSGHDTVSWYQQALGQGPQFIFQYYEEEERQRGNFPDRFSGHQFPNYSSELNVNALLLGDSALYLCASSPGRAGETGELFFGEGSRLTVL.

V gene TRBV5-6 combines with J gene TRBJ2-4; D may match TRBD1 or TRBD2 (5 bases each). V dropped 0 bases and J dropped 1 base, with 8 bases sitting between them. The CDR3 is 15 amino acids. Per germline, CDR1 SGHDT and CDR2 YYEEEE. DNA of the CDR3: TGTGCCAGCAGCTTGGGAGGGGCGGCCAAAAACATTCAGTACTTC. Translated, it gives CASSLGGAAKNIQYF.

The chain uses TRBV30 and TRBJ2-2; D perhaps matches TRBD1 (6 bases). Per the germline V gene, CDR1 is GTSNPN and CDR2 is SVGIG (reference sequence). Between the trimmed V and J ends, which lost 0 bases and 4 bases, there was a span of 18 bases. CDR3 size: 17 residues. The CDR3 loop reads CAWSVPGVGLVTGELFF. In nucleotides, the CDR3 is TGTGCCTGGAGTGTACCAGGGGTCGGCCTAGTCACCGGGGAGCTGTTTTTT. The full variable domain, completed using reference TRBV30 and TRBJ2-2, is SQTIHQWPATLVQPVGSPLSLECTVEGTSNPNLYWYRQAAGRGLQLLFYSVGIGQISSEVPQNLSASRPQDRQFILSSKKLLLSDSGFYLCAWSVPGVGLVTGELFFGEGSRLTVL.

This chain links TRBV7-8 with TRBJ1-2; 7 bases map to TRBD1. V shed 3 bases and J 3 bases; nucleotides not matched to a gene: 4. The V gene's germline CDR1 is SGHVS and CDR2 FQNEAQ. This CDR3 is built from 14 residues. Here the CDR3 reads CASSFDRVDYGYTF. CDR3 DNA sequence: TGTGCCAGCAGCTTTGACAGGGTTGACTATGGCTACACCTTC.

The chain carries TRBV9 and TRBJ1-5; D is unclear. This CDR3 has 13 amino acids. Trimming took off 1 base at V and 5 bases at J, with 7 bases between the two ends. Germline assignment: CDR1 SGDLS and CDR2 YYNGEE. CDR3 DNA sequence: TGTGCCAGCAGCGTATCCGGAGATCAGCCCCAGCATTTT. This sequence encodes CASSVSGDQPQHF. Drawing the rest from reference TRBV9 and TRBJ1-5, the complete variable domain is DSGVTQTPKHLITATGQRVTLRCSPRSGDLSVYWYQQSLDQGLQFLIQYYNGEERAKGNILERFSAQQFPDLHSELNLSSLELGDSALYFCASSVSGDQPQHFGDGTRLSIL.

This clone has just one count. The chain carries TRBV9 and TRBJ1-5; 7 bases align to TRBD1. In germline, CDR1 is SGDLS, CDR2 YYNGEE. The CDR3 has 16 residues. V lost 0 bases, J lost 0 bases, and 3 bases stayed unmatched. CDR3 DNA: TGTGCCAGCAGCGTAGGACAGGGCAATAGCAATCAGCCCCAGCATTTT. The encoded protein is CASSVGQGNSNQPQHF.

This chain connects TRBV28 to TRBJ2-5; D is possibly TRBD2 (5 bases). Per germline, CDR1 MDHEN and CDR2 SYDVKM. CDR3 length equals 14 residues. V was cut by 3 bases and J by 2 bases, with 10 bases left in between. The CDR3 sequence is CASSFGGLQETQYF. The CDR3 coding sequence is TGTGCCAGCAGTTTCGGCGGACTTCAAGAGACCCAGTACTTC.

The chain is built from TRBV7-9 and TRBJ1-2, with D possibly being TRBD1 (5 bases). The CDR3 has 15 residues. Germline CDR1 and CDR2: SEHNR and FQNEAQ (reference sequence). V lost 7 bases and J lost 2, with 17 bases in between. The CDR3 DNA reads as TGTGCCAGCATAGCCCCCCAGGGCCCCAACTATGGCTACACCTTC. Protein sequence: CASIAPQGPNYGYTF.

CDR3 sequence: CASSANREGQPQHF. The CDR3 DNA reads as TGTGCCAGCAGCGCCAACAGGGAAGGTCAGCCCCAGCATTTT. The chain uses TRBV7-3 and TRBJ1-5, with TRBD1 as a possible D gene (6 bases). Trimming took off 5 bases at V and 6 bases at J, with 14 bases between the two ends. The CDR3 is 14 amino acids. Germline values: CDR1 SGHTA, CDR2 FQGTGA.

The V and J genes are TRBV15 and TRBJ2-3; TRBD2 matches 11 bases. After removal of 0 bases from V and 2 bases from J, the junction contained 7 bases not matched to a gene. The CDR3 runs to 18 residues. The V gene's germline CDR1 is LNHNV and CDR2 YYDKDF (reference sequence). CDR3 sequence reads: CATSRDLTSGVYTDTQYF. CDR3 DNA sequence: TGTGCCACCAGCAGAGATTTGACTAGCGGGGTGTACACAGATACGCAGTATTTT.

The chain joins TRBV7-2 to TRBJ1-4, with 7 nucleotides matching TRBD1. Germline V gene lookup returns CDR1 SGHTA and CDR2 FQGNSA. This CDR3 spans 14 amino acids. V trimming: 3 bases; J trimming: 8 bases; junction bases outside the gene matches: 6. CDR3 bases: TGTGCCAGCAGCTTTACAGGGGAAGGAGAAAAACTGTTTTTT. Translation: CASSFTGEGEKLFF.

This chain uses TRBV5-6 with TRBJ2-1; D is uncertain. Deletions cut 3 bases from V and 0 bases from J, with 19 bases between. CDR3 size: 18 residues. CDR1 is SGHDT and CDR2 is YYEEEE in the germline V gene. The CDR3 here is CASSSNRLRLSSYNEQFF. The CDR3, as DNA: TGTGCCAGCAGCTCTAATAGATTAAGATTGAGCTCCTACAATGAGCAGTTCTTC.

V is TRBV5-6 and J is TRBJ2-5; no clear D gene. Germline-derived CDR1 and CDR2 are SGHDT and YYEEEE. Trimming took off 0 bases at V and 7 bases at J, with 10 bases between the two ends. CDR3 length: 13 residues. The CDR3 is CASSLEFEPTQYF. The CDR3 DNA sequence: TGTGCCAGCAGCTTGGAGTTCGAACCGACCCAGTACTTC.

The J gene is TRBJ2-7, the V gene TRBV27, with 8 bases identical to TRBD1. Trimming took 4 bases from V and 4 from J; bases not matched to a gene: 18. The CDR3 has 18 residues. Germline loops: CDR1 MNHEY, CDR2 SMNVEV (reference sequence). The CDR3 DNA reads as TGTGCCAGCAGTTCGACGCAGGGGGCCGCCTACGATAGGTACGAGCAGTACTTC. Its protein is CASSSTQGAAYDRYEQYF.

For the CDR3, the DNA is TGTGCCAGCAGTCCCCCAGAAGCTGGGGAAAAACTGTTTTTT. It translates to CASSPPEAGEKLFF. This rearrangement joins TRBV28 to TRBJ1-4, with no clear D. The germline V gene has CDR1 MDHEN and CDR2 SYDVKM. Trimming took off 5 bases at V and 8 bases at J, with 15 bases between the two ends. The CDR3 consists of 14 residues.

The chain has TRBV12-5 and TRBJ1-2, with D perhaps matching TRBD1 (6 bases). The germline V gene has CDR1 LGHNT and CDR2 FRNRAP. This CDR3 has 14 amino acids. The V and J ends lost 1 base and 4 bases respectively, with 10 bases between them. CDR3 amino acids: CASGLGTASYGYTF. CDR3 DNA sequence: TGTGCTAGTGGTTTGGGGACAGCATCCTATGGCTACACCTTC.

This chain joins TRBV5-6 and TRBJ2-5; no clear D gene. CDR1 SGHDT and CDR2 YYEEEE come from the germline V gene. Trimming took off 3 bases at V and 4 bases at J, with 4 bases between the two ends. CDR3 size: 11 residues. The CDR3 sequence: CASSWGETQYF. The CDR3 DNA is TGTGCCAGCAGCTGGGGAGAGACCCAGTACTTC.

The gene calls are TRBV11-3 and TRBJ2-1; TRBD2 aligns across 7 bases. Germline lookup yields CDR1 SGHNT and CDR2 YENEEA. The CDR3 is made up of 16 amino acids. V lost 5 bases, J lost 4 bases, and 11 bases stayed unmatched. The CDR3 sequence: CASSLVAGVAYNEQFF. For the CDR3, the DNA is TGTGCCAGCAGCCTGGTTGCGGGAGTGGCTTACAATGAGCAGTTCTTC. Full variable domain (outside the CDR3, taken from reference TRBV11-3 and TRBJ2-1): EAGVVQSPRYKIIEKKQPVAFWCNPISGHNTLYWYLQNLGQGPELLIRYENEEAVDDSQLPKDRFSAERLKGVDSTLKIQPAELGDSAVYLCASSLVAGVAYNEQFFGPGTRLTVL.

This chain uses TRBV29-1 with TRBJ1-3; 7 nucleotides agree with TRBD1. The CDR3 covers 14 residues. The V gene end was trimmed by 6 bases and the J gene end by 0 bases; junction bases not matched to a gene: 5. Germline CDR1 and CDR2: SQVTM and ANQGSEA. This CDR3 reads CSVGGSSSGNTIYF. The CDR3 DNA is TGCAGCGTAGGGGGCTCGAGCTCTGGAAACACCATATATTTT.